Shown below are 5 T cell receptor beta chains from a single sample sequenced in a study of shared clonotypes between healthy human individuals. Clones were sequenced by immunoSEQ multiplex PCR, and TCRdb holds only the in-frame ones, with some missing. The table has 650,000 to 800,000 clones, 92% seen once. CD45RO-negative, CCR7-positively selected cells formed the naive CD8 fraction, excluding terminally differentiated effector memory CD45RA+ cells. Input material: naive CD8+ T cells sorted from blood. These receptors all come from a young man in good health.

The V and J genes are TRBV28 and TRBJ1-1; D possibly corresponds to TRBD1 (5 bases). Germline V gene data show CDR1 as MDHEN and CDR2 as SYDVKM. The CDR3 runs to 13 residues. V was trimmed by 8 bases and J by 1 base, leaving 11 bases between them. This chain's CDR3 is CASHPDRNTEAFF. In nucleotides, the CDR3 is TGTGCCAGCCACCCCGACAGGAACACTGAAGCTTTCTTT.

The CDR3 here is CASSPTQSSYEQYF. In nucleotides, the CDR3 is TGTGCCAGCAGTCCCACCCAGAGCTCCTACGAGCAGTACTTC. The rearrangement links TRBV6-5 to TRBJ2-7; D ambiguous. CDR3 size: 14 residues. Trimming left V 5 bases short and J 0 bases short, with 11 bases between. Germline V gene data show CDR1 as MNHEY and CDR2 as SVGAGI.

The V and J genes are TRBV29-1 and TRBJ2-1; 10 nucleotides agree with TRBD2. J lost 11 bases, V lost 4 bases, and 8 bases had no gene match. The V gene's germline CDR1 is SQVTM and CDR2 ANQGSEA. The CDR3 has 13 residues. The CDR3 loop reads CSVGALAGDKQFF. The DNA of the CDR3 is TGCAGCGTTGGAGCTCTAGCGGGAGATAAGCAGTTCTTC.

V is TRBV6-5 and J is TRBJ2-1, with a weak D call TRBD1 (5 bases). V gave up 4 bases and J gave up 7 bases, with 11 bases separating them. The CDR3 has 13 amino acids. Germline-derived CDR1 and CDR2 are MNHEY and SVGAGI. Here the CDR3 DNA reads TGTGCCAGCAGTTTCCTTAGGGGAAATGAGCAGTTCTTC. It specifies CASSFLRGNEQFF.

Only one count was recorded for this clone. J is TRBJ2-2 and V is TRBV29-1, with a weak D call TRBD2 (6 bases). Germline CDR1 SQVTM, CDR2 ANQGSEA. This CDR3 region has 15 residues. V gave up 0 bases and J gave up 4 bases, with 12 bases separating them. Written as DNA, the CDR3 is TGCAGCGTTGAAGATTCGGGACTGGTCACCGGGGAGCTGTTTTTT. This gives the protein CSVEDSGLVTGELFF.